Below, 27 T cell receptor beta chains from the same sample are listed, as sequenced in a study of shared clonotypes between healthy human individuals. Generated by immunoSEQ multiplex PCR, the TCRdb table keeps only in-frame clones and is missing some. The sample has a few million clones, 85% to 95% seen once. The sample taken for sequencing was naive CD4+ T cells sorted from blood. Subset indicated: CD45RA+ positively selected. The receptors here all came from a man between 18 and 35 years old in good health.

This clone was observed once. The chain combines TRBV29-1 with TRBJ2-5; D not resolved. V was trimmed by 5 bases and J by 1 base, leaving 8 bases between them. Germline-derived CDR1 and CDR2 are SQVTM and ANQGSEA. The CDR3 extends over 12 amino acids. CDR3 sequence: CSVRRSQETQYF. CDR3 coding DNA: TGCAGCGTTAGACGTAGCCAAGAGACCCAGTACTTC.

The chain recombines TRBV5-8 with TRBJ2-7; the D is unclear. The CDR3 length is 15 residues. The V end lost 3 bases, the J end lost 0 bases, and 13 bases lay between the germline ends. CDR1 SGHTS and CDR2 YDEGEE come from the germline V gene. CDR3 DNA sequence: TGTGCCAGCAGCTCAATAGCTCATAGCTCCTACGAGCAGTACTTC. It is translated as CASSSIAHSSYEQYF.

This clone was seen a single time. DNA of the CDR3: TGCGCCAGCAGCAGCCCTTCAGGGAGCGACGAGCAGTACTTC. It yields the protein CASSSPSGSDEQYF. This rearrangement joins TRBV5-1 to TRBJ2-7; D is tentatively TRBD1 or TRBD2 (5 bases each). Germline CDR1 SGHRS, CDR2 YFSETQ. CDR3 length: 14 amino acids. V lost 4 bases, J lost 5 bases, and 16 bases lay in between. Combining the CDR3 with reference TRBV5-1 and TRBJ2-7 gives the whole variable domain KAGVTQTPRYLIKTRGQQVTLSCSPISGHRSVSWYQQTPGQGLQFLFEYFSETQRNKGNFPGRFSGRQFSNSRSEMNVSTLELGDSALYLCASSSPSGSDEQYFGPGTRLTVT.

With regard to this clone: The junction differs from germline at one of its ends, possibly a read error. This rearrangement joins TRBV10-3 to TRBJ2-1; 10 nucleotides agree with TRBD2. This CDR3 is built from 15 residues. Germline V gene lookup returns CDR1 ENHRY and CDR2 SYGVKD. The CDR3 spells CASSYGGTSESEQFF. DNA for the CDR3: TGTGCCAGCAGTTATGGTGGGACTAGCGAGAGTGAGCAGTTCTTC.

The rearrangement uses TRBV7-9 and TRBJ2-7; D not resolved. This CDR3 has 13 amino acids. Germline V gives CDR1 SEHNR, CDR2 FQNEAQ (reference sequence). Trimming pared 2 bases from V and 4 bases from J, leaving 9 bases between. The CDR3 bases are TGTGCCAGCAGCTTATATTACGGGTACGAGCAGTACTTC. Its protein is CASSLYYGYEQYF.

V and J are TRBV25-1 and TRBJ2-5; 12 bases agree with TRBD2. J was trimmed by 5 bases and V by 1 base; bases with no gene match: 5. Germline CDR1 MGHDK, CDR2 SYGVNS. The CDR3 sequence is 16 residues long. Here the CDR3 DNA reads TGTGCCAGCAGTGAATCCCGACTAGCGGGGGCGGAGACCCAGTACTTC. This codes for CASSESRLAGAETQYF.

The V and J genes are TRBV10-2 and TRBJ2-2, with 10 bases aligning to TRBD2. CDR1 and CDR2 (germline): WSHSY, SAAADI. The CDR3 runs 15 residues. V lost 6 bases and J lost 1; bases outside the gene matches: 2. The CDR3 sequence is CASRTSGVNTGELFF. CDR3 in DNA: TGCGCCAGCAGAACTAGCGGGGTGAACACCGGGGAGCTGTTTTTT.

This clone was counted a single time. This sample also contains other DNA sequences that code for the same CDR3. The rearrangement uses TRBV30 and TRBJ2-1, with a tentative D call TRBD1 (5 bases). This CDR3 is built from 11 residues. Germline CDR1 is GTSNPN and CDR2 is SVGIG (reference sequence). V was pared by 0 bases and J by 10 bases, with 7 bases between. The CDR3 loop reads CAWSVGVEQFF. In DNA form, the CDR3 reads TGTGCCTGGAGTGTAGGGGTGGAGCAGTTCTTC. Variable domain in full (rest from reference TRBV30 and TRBJ2-1): SQTIHQWPATLVQPVGSPLSLECTVEGTSNPNLYWYRQAAGRGLQLLFYSVGIGQISSEVPQNLSASRPQDRQFILSSKKLLLSDSGFYLCAWSVGVEQFFGPGTRLTVL.

The chain has TRBV6-5 and TRBJ2-7, with 9 bases aligning to TRBD2. The CDR3 is made up of 15 amino acids. Germline V gene lookup returns CDR1 MNHEY and CDR2 SVGAGI. V dropped 6 bases and J dropped 0; count of bases not matched to a gene: 6. The CDR3 coding sequence is TGTGCCAGCAGGCGGCTAGCGGGGACCTCCTACGAGCAGTACTTC. Translating it yields CASRRLAGTSYEQYF.

The chain recombines TRBV5-1 with TRBJ2-2, with D possibly matching TRBD1 (5 bases). The germline V and J ends were trimmed by 6 bases and 1 base, with 13 bases remaining between them. This CDR3 comprises 15 residues. From germline, CDR1 is SGHRS and CDR2 YFSETQ. The DNA of the CDR3 is TGCGCCAGCATGGGAACAGGAGAGAACACCGGGGAGCTGTTTTTT. Translated: CASMGTGENTGELFF.

J is TRBJ1-5 and V is TRBV7-2; D is uncertain. V lost 1 base to trimming and J lost 2 bases, with 6 bases between them. The CDR3 is 14 residues long. Germline V gene lookup returns CDR1 SGHTA and CDR2 FQGNSA. CDR3 nucleotide sequence: TGTGCCAGCAGCTTAGAGCCCGGCAATCAGCCCCAGCATTTT. Protein sequence: CASSLEPGNQPQHF.

This clone occurred once. The V and J genes are TRBV5-1 and TRBJ2-7; 13 bases line up with TRBD2. After removal of 4 bases from V and 5 bases from J, the junction contained 6 bases not matched to a gene. The V gene's germline CDR1 is SGHRS and CDR2 YFSETQ. The CDR3 has 15 residues. The CDR3 sequence is CASSPGLAGVDEQYF. CDR3 in DNA: TGCGCCAGCAGCCCCGGACTAGCGGGGGTAGACGAGCAGTACTTC.

The gene calls are TRBV11-2 and TRBJ2-2; maybe TRBD1 (6 bases). V dropped 5 bases and J dropped 3 bases, with 22 bases sitting between them. The CDR3 is 18 amino acids. Germline V gene lookup returns CDR1 SGHAT and CDR2 FQNNGV. CDR3 nucleotides: TGTGCCAGCAGCACCCGATCCAGGGGTTTGATGTACACCGGGGAGCTGTTTTTT. Amino acids: CASSTRSRGLMYTGELFF.

The chain has TRBV4-3 and TRBJ2-2; D possibly corresponds to TRBD2 (7 bases). The CDR3 covers 15 residues. V was shortened by 4 bases and J by 6 bases, with 15 bases between the two germline ends. Germline CDR1 reads LGHNA; CDR2 reads YSLEER. The CDR3 loop is CASSLEPGGPGELFF. CDR3 nucleotide sequence: TGCGCCAGCAGCCTAGAACCGGGGGGCCCCGGGGAGCTGTTTTTT.

This chain joins TRBV11-2 and TRBJ2-5, with D tentatively TRBD1 (5 bases). Germline CDR1 reads SGHAT; CDR2 reads FQNNGV. Trimming removed 0 bases from V and 1 base from J, with 9 bases in between. This CDR3 has 15 residues. In DNA, the CDR3 is TGTGCCAGCAGCTTAGATGGGGCAGGCCAAGAGACCCAGTACTTC. Its translation: CASSLDGAGQETQYF.

The chain has TRBV19 and TRBJ2-1, with 8 bases aligning to TRBD2. The CDR3 consists of 16 residues. Germline CDR1 is LNHDA and CDR2 is SQIVND (reference sequence). Losses at the gene ends were 6 bases for V and 3 bases for J; bases not matched to a gene: 10. The CDR3 DNA follows: TGTGCCAGTAGCGGGAGGGGGGCCCTACACTACAATGAGCAGTTCTTC. Residues: CASSGRGALHYNEQFF.

The chain links TRBV5-3 to TRBJ1-6; no clear D gene. TRBV5-3 is given ORF status, its function remaining uncertain. The CDR3 covers 13 residues. V lost 10 bases and J 7 bases, leaving 15 bases between the germline ends. This chain's CDR3 is CAAGVGKNSPLHF. CDR3 nucleotides: TGTGCCGCCGGGGTAGGTAAAAATTCACCCCTCCACTTT.

The rearrangement joins TRBV4-3 to TRBJ1-2; possibly TRBD1 for D (6 bases). The CDR3 runs 14 residues. In germline, CDR1 is LGHNA, CDR2 YSLEER. V was cut by 4 bases and J by 5 bases, with 14 bases left in between. CDR3 DNA sequence: TGCGCCAGCAGCCGGACTGTGACAGGATATGGCTACACCTTC. Its protein is CASSRTVTGYGYTF.

The chain is built from TRBV18 and TRBJ2-4, with 10 bases that match TRBD1. This CDR3 has 13 amino acids. Germline CDR1 reads KGHSH; CDR2 reads LQKENI. V lost 8 bases to trimming and J lost 8 bases; unmatched junction nucleotides: 6. The CDR3 loop is CASIQDRGDIQYF. CDR3 DNA: TGTGCCAGCATCCAGGACAGGGGGGACATTCAGTACTTC.

The CDR3 DNA reads as TGTGCCAGCAGCTTAGGGACTAGCTACACAGATACGCAGTATTTT. Its protein product is CASSLGTSYTDTQYF. The J gene is TRBJ2-3, the V gene TRBV7-8; 8 bases line up with TRBD2. The CDR3 sequence is 15 residues long. With V trimmed by 1 base and J by 2 bases, 2 bases remained unmatched. From germline, CDR1 is SGHVS and CDR2 FQNEAQ.

This clone was seen a single time. The rearrangement joins TRBV23-1 to TRBJ2-7, with 7 bases aligning to TRBD2. TRBV23-1 falls under the ORF class, with uncertain function. The V gene end was trimmed by 8 bases and the J gene end by 2 bases; junction bases not matched to a gene: 6. The CDR3 sequence is 13 residues long. CDR3 protein: CASPRGVTYEQYF. CDR3 DNA sequence: TGCGCCAGCCCTCGGGGGGTGACCTACGAGCAGTACTTC.

The J gene is TRBJ2-1, the V gene TRBV5-1; 9 bases fit TRBD2. Per the germline V gene, CDR1 is SGHRS and CDR2 is YFSETQ. V gave up 4 bases and J gave up 1 base; unmatched junction bases: 6. The CDR3 length is 16 residues. The CDR3 loop is CASSVSGRESYNEQFF. DNA for the CDR3: TGCGCCAGCAGCGTTAGCGGGAGAGAATCCTACAATGAGCAGTTCTTC.

The V gene is TRBV28, the J gene TRBJ2-2, with D perhaps TRBD1 or TRBD2 (6 bases each). CDR3 size: 16 residues. V gave up 5 bases and J gave up 5 bases, with 18 bases separating them. Germline CDR1 is MDHEN and CDR2 is SYDVKM. CDR3 amino acids: CASSTLGGGQTGELFF. The CDR3 DNA is TGTGCCAGCAGTACCCTCGGTGGGGGGCAGACCGGGGAGCTGTTTTTT.

The gene calls are TRBV28 and TRBJ1-2; D may be TRBD1 (6 bases). The germline V gene encodes CDR1 MDHEN and CDR2 SYDVKM. V gave up 4 bases and J gave up 3 bases, with 9 bases separating them. This CDR3 contains 13 residues. CDR3 bases: TGTGCCAGCAGTTCAGGGGCTTACTATGGCTACACCTTC. The encoded protein is CASSSGAYYGYTF.

The J gene is TRBJ2-3, the V gene TRBV4-1; 10 bases are a match to TRBD2. This CDR3 is 15 amino acids long. V dropped 4 bases and J dropped 4; count of bases not matched to a gene: 5. Germline V gene lookup returns CDR1 MGHRA and CDR2 YSYEKL. The CDR3 loop reads CASSPMGLAPDTQYF. As DNA, the CDR3 is TGCGCCAGCAGCCCTATGGGACTAGCGCCAGATACGCAGTATTTT.

As to this clone: The sample holds other DNA sequences that translate to the same CDR3. The chain uses TRBV19 and TRBJ2-3, with D tentatively TRBD1 (5 bases). Germline V gene lookup returns CDR1 LNHDA and CDR2 SQIVND (reference sequence). V shed 3 bases and J shed 0 bases, with 10 bases lying between them. The CDR3 spans 15 residues. CDR3 sequence reads: CASSIGAGSTDTQYF. In DNA form, the CDR3 reads TGTGCCAGTAGTATTGGGGCAGGGAGCACAGATACGCAGTATTTT.

J is TRBJ2-5 and V is TRBV18; D gene unclear. CDR3 length equals 14 residues. Trimming removed 3 bases at V and 2 bases at J, with 10 bases between. Germline CDR1 KGHSH, CDR2 LQKENI. CDR3 DNA: TGTGCCAGCTCACCCATGGGTAGACAAGAGACCCAGTACTTC. Its translation: CASSPMGRQETQYF. The full variable domain, rest sourced from reference TRBV18 and TRBJ2-5, is NAGVMQNPRHLVRRRGQEARLRCSPMKGHSHVYWYRQLPEEGLKFMVYLQKENIIDESGMPKERFSAEFPKEGPSILRIQQVVRGDSAAYFCASSPMGRQETQYFGPGTRLLVL.